What follows are 23 T cell receptor beta chains derived from one specimen sequenced in a study of response to subunit inactivated influenza vaccine. In TCRdb, the RT-PCR reads were re-called with MiXCR into one record per CDR3 protein. The table has about 800,000 distinct CDR3 sequences, 21% seen once. Here the sequenced sample was PBMCs from blood, taken less than 6 days after vaccination. The receptors here all came from a man aged 50 or older who received an inactivated influenza vaccine.

This clonotype was counted a few times. The CDR3 sequence is CASSFTLRNTGELFF. Here the CDR3 DNA reads TGTGCCAGCAGTTTTACGCTCAGGAACACCGGGGAGCTGTTTTTT. This rearrangement joins TRBV12-3 or TRBV12-4 to TRBJ2-2; D unclear. V was trimmed by 3 bases and J by 1 base, leaving 9 bases between them. The CDR3 covers 15 residues.

There are many counts of this clonotype. The chain combines TRBV12-3 or TRBV12-4 with TRBJ2-7; TRBD1 aligns across 8 bases. Trimming removed 6 bases from V and 4 bases from J; junction bases left unmatched: 8. The CDR3 length is 14 residues. The CDR3 is CASSPGTGGYEQYF. In nucleotides, the CDR3 is TGTGCCAGCAGCCCCGGGACAGGCGGATACGAGCAGTACTTC.

This clonotype was recorded a few times. The rearrangement uses TRBV15 and TRBJ2-1, with 9 bases lining up with TRBD2. Germline lookup yields CDR1 LNHNV and CDR2 YYDKDF (reference sequence). Unmatched junction bases numbered 8, after V lost 5 bases and J lost 6 bases. The CDR3 runs 15 residues. This chain's CDR3 is CATSRQGAGGNEQFF. The CDR3 DNA follows: TGTGCCACCAGCCGACAGGGAGCGGGAGGCAATGAGCAGTTCTTC.

The chain couples TRBV4-3 to TRBJ1-5; D unclear. This CDR3 region has 15 residues. The germline V gene encodes CDR1 LGHNA and CDR2 YSLEER. The germline V and J ends were trimmed by 0 bases and 7 bases, with 13 bases remaining between them. This chain's CDR3 is CASSQDAAADQPQHF. The CDR3 DNA sequence: TGCGCCAGCAGCCAAGATGCGGCAGCCGACCAGCCCCAGCATTTT.

The rearrangement uses TRBV7-9 and TRBJ2-5; TRBD1 matches 12 bases. Germline-derived CDR1 and CDR2 are SEHNR and FQNEAQ (reference sequence). V was pared by 5 bases and J by 5 bases, with 9 bases of the junction left unmatched. This CDR3 has 16 amino acids. CDR3 region: CASSTQGTGGRETQYF. The CDR3 bases are TGTGCCAGCAGCACCCAGGGGACAGGGGGCAGGGAGACCCAGTACTTC.

This clonotype has just a few counts. The gene calls are TRBV5-1 and TRBJ2-2; TRBD1 matches at 8 bases. The CDR3 is 15 residues long. The V gene end was trimmed by 5 bases and the J gene end by 1 base; junction bases not matched to a gene: 4. Germline V gene lookup returns CDR1 SGHRS and CDR2 YFSETQ. The CDR3 DNA sequence: TGCGCCAGCAGACAACAGGGGGGGAACACCGGGGAGCTGTTTTTT. The encoded protein is CASRQQGGNTGELFF.

V is TRBV6-1 and J is TRBJ1-6; no reliable D call. Germline CDR1 MNHNS, CDR2 SASEGT. The length of the CDR3 is 16 residues. With 5 bases removed from V and 1 base from J, the gap between germline ends came to 12 bases. In DNA form, the CDR3 reads TGTGCCAGCAGTCTTTCCGGAGGATCCTATAATTCACCCCTCCACTTT. Its protein is CASSLSGGSYNSPLHF.

V is TRBV20-1 and J is TRBJ1-5; possible D gene TRBD1, 5 bases. Deletions cut 5 bases from V and 3 bases from J, with 20 bases between. The CDR3 totals 16 residues. Germline V gene sequence: CDR1 DFQATT, CDR2 SNEGSKA (reference sequence). CDR3 coding DNA: TGCAGTGCTGGCCAATTGGTCAGGGCGGACAATCAGCCCCAGCATTTT. Its protein is CSAGQLVRADNQPQHF.

V gene TRBV5-1 combines with J gene TRBJ2-3; 7 positions agree with TRBD2. The germline V gene encodes CDR1 SGHRS and CDR2 YFSETQ. The CDR3 covers 17 residues. V lost 4 bases to trimming and J lost 2 bases; unmatched junction nucleotides: 13. The CDR3 is CASSLEGAGRSTDTQYF. DNA of the CDR3: TGCGCCAGCAGCCTAGAAGGAGCGGGACGATCCACAGATACGCAGTATTTT.

This clonotype occurred a few times. The J gene is TRBJ2-3, the V gene TRBV10-1; perhaps D is TRBD1 or TRBD2 (6 bases each). Germline V gene lookup returns CDR1 WNHNN and CDR2 SYGVQD (reference sequence). The length of the CDR3 is 16 residues. The germline V and J ends were trimmed by 4 bases and 1 base, with 15 bases remaining between them. CDR3 sequence (DNA): TGCGCCAGCAGTGGAGCTCGGGGGCCCGGCACAGATACGCAGTATTTT. It codes for CASSGARGPGTDTQYF.

Only a few counts were recorded for this clonotype. The chain has TRBV7-9 and TRBJ2-4, with TRBD2 identical over 7 bases. Germline V CDR1 and CDR2: SEHNR, FQNEAQ (reference sequence). CDR3 length: 14 amino acids. V shed 5 bases, J shed 8 bases, and the junction held 9 bases outside the gene matches. The DNA of the CDR3 is TGTGCCAGCAGCCCGTGGGGAGGGGCGGACATTCAGTACTTC. This codes for CASSPWGGADIQYF.

This clonotype was counted between two and nine times. In DNA, the CDR3 is TGTGCCAGCAGCGGGGGGCCGGGACTAGCGATCTACGAGCAGTACTTC. Protein sequence: CASSGGPGLAIYEQYF. The V call is TRBV9, the J call TRBJ2-7; 10 bases are shared with TRBD2. CDR3 length: 16 amino acids. Germline CDR1 and CDR2: SGDLS and YYNGEE. Losses at the gene ends were 3 bases for V and 3 bases for J; bases not matched to a gene: 9.

This clonotype was detected only a few times. This chain joins TRBV5-1 and TRBJ1-2, with 7 bases aligning to TRBD1. CDR1 is SGHRS and CDR2 is YFSETQ in the germline V gene. J lost 7 bases, V lost 4 bases, and 10 bases had no gene match. The CDR3 extends over 14 amino acids. The chain's CDR3 is CASSMGQGESGYTF. The CDR3 DNA sequence: TGCGCCAGCAGCATGGGGCAGGGGGAAAGTGGCTACACCTTC.

V and J are TRBV19 and TRBJ1-1; TRBD1 matches 8 bases. The V gene's germline CDR1 is LNHDA and CDR2 SQIVND (reference sequence). After removal of 10 bases from V and 1 base from J, the junction contained 5 bases not matched to a gene. The CDR3 consists of 13 residues. The CDR3 nucleotides read TGTGCCACGCGACAGGGGCAGAACACTGAAGCTTTCTTT. The encoded protein is CATRQGQNTEAFF.

The CDR3 loop reads CASSDGTEFRPTKETQYF. As DNA, the CDR3 is TGTGCCAGCAGCGATGGTACGGAGTTCCGGCCCACAAAAGAGACCCAGTACTTC. This sequence joins TRBV6-2 or TRBV6-3 and TRBJ2-5, with D unclear. Germline loops: CDR1 MNHEY, CDR2 SVGEGT. Trimming shortened V by 6 bases and J by 3 bases, and 26 bases separated the two germline ends. This CDR3 contains 18 residues.

V gene TRBV25-1 combines with J gene TRBJ2-3; the D call may be TRBD1 or TRBD2 (5 bases each). CDR1 is MGHDK, CDR2 SYGVNS, per germline. This CDR3 has 13 amino acids. V lost 6 bases, J lost 6 bases, and 13 bases lay in between. CDR3 sequence (DNA): TGTGCCAGCAGGACCCAGGGACCGGATACGCAGTATTTT. Amino acids: CASRTQGPDTQYF.

The rearrangement uses TRBV11-2 and TRBJ1-1, with D uncertain. V lost 5 bases, J lost 1 base, and 11 bases lay in between. Per the germline V gene, CDR1 is SGHAT and CDR2 is FQNNGV. The CDR3 contains 14 residues. The CDR3 is CASSPFRGNTEAFF. The CDR3, as DNA: TGTGCCAGCAGCCCGTTCCGGGGGAACACTGAAGCTTTCTTT.

Only a few counts were recorded for this clonotype. The V gene is TRBV27, the J gene TRBJ1-5; 9 bases fit TRBD1. Germline V gene lookup returns CDR1 MNHEY and CDR2 SMNVEV (reference sequence). V shed 1 base, J shed 5 bases, and the junction held 3 bases outside the gene matches. The CDR3 has 15 residues. CDR3 region: CASSLWGQGDQPQHF. The DNA of the CDR3 is TGTGCCAGCAGTTTATGGGGACAGGGCGATCAGCCCCAGCATTTT.

In this sample, this clonotype turned up a few times. J is TRBJ1-1 and V is TRBV20-1, with D possibly TRBD1 on 6 matching bases. V lost 5 bases, J lost 3 bases, and 13 bases lay in between. Germline-derived CDR1 and CDR2 are DFQATT and SNEGSKA (reference sequence). The CDR3 runs 13 residues. CDR3 sequence reads: CSASQGRYTEAFF. CDR3 nucleotides: TGCAGTGCTTCGCAGGGGAGGTACACTGAAGCTTTCTTT.

This clonotype turned up a few times. The J gene is TRBJ2-7, the V gene TRBV11-2; perhaps TRBD2 as D (5 bases). The CDR3 covers 15 residues. Trimming stripped 1 base from V and 3 bases from J, with 13 bases between. Germline V gives CDR1 SGHAT, CDR2 FQNNGV. The CDR3 coding sequence is TGTGCCAGCAGCTTAGTTCGGGGATACTACTACGAGCAGTACTTC. Its protein product is CASSLVRGYYYEQYF.

This clonotype was seen more than once but under ten times. The chain employs TRBV12-3 or TRBV12-4 and TRBJ1-5; 9 bases align to TRBD1. The CDR3 extends over 15 amino acids. V lost 5 bases to trimming and J lost 4 bases; unmatched junction nucleotides: 6. CDR3 coding DNA: TGTGCCAGCAGTCATACAGGGGGCAGGAATCAGCCCCAGCATTTT. It is translated as CASSHTGGRNQPQHF.

This clonotype turned up a few times. This rearrangement joins TRBV4-1 to TRBJ1-6, with TRBD1 as a possible D gene (5 bases). With 1 base removed from V and 3 bases from J, the gap between germline ends came to 7 bases. Germline V gene sequence: CDR1 MGHRA, CDR2 YSYEKL. This CDR3 region has 15 residues. CDR3 bases: TGCGCCAGCAGCCAAGGTCAGGGCTATAATTCACCCCTCCACTTT. Translated: CASSQGQGYNSPLHF.

The chain employs TRBV6-1 and TRBJ2-5; no firm D call. This CDR3 comprises 15 residues. V was cut by 1 base and J by 2 bases, with 11 bases left in between. Germline CDR1 is MNHNS and CDR2 is SASEGT. The CDR3 DNA reads TGTGCCAGCAGTGAAGGGCGGCTCCTTCAAGAGACCCAGTACTTC. Its translation: CASSEGRLLQETQYF.